The T cell receptor beta chain under discussion was sequenced for a study of T-cell reconstitution after alpha-beta-depleted transplantation in children. Study-level results: Some patients showed high day-60 TCRbeta diversity, which derived from surviving recipient T cells and thymic progenitors. After one year, T-cell counts and TCRbeta diversity mostly came from new T cells. Reports say that about two months after transplant, the alpha-beta T cells came out of several hundred graft clones that had expanded.

Note on this clonotype: The antigen remains undetermined.

The TCRbeta library incorporated unique molecular identifiers. TCRdb processed the PCR reads anew with MiXCR; each CDR3 protein has one entry. The sample has about 980,000 distinct CDR3 sequences, about 29% seen once; the top ten hold 28%. V lost 2 bases to trimming and J lost 2 bases, with 5 bases between them. Germline V gene sequence: CDR1 SGHKS, CDR2 YYEKEE (reference sequence). The CDR3 runs to 14 residues. This receptor was identified in a boy younger than two who had a stem cell transplant for SCID, so the T cells may come from the graft donor. The V gene is TRBV5-5, the J gene TRBJ2-6; D is ambiguous. The sequencing used PBMCs, mostly from graft donor cells, collected 360 days after TCRalphabeta/CD19-depleted stem cell transplant. The CDR3 reads CASSFRPGANVLTF. DNA for the CDR3: TGTGCCAGCAGCTTTCGCCCTGGGGCCAACGTCCTGACTTTC.